A selection of T cell receptor beta chains follows, all from one sample in a study of blood T cell repertoires in COVID-19. The repertoire was sequenced with immunoSEQ multiplex PCR; TCRdb's copy has only in-frame clones and lacks some. The data show 50,000 to 60,000 clones, less than 95% seen once. Sample: peripheral blood. The receptors were sampled from a man between 40 and 49 years old with acute or convalescent COVID-19. Both conserved end residues are part of each CDR3. The order of the fields is V gene, J gene, clone size, D gene, CDR3 protein, CDR3 DNA. A D gene is named only where the DNA matches it firmly. Size is omitted from some rows. Given values are once, few, many or a class for expanded clones.

>TRBV6-5|TRBJ1-2|.|TRBD1
CASSYSQGALNYGYTF
TGTGCCAGCAGTTACTCACAGGGGGCGCTTAACTATGGCTACACCTTC
>TRBV7-9|TRBJ2-3|.|.
CASSLGGDHTDTQYF
TGTGCCAGCAGCTTAGGGGGGGACCACACAGATACGCAGTATTTT
>TRBV4-1|TRBJ2-5|.|.
CASSQDLRETQYF
TGCGCCAGCAGCCAAGATCTAAGAGAGACCCAGTACTTC
>TRBV12-5|TRBJ2-3|.|TRBD2
CASGRSTSVSTDTQYF
TGTGCTAGTGGCCGAAGTACTAGCGTTAGCACAGATACGCAGTATTTT
>TRBV25-1|TRBJ1-4|.|TRBD1
CASSGTGRPEKLFF
TGTGCCAGCAGCGGGACAGGGCGGCCCGAAAAACTGTTTTTT
>TRBV30|TRBJ2-3|.|.
CAWKKGRRNTDTQYF
TGTGCCTGGAAAAAGGGGCGGAGAAACACAGATACGCAGTATTTT
>TRBV19|TRBJ1-5|.|TRBD1
CASRGQGGNQPQHF
TGTGCCAGCAGAGGACAGGGCGGCAATCAGCCCCAGCATTTT
>TRBV4-1|TRBJ1-3|.|.
CASSQPTRDSGNTIYF
TGCGCCAGCAGCCAACCAACCCGGGACTCTGGAAACACCATATATTTT
>TRBV15|TRBJ2-5|.|.
CATSRARETQYF
TGTGCCACCAGCAGGGCCAGAGAGACCCAGTACTTC
>TRBV5-1|TRBJ2-1|once|TRBD2
CASSFLAGETYNEQFF
TGCGCCAGCAGCTTTCTAGCGGGAGAAACTTACAATGAGCAGTTCTTC
>TRBV7-9|TRBJ1-1|few|TRBD1
CASSIRQGTEAFF
TGTGCCAGCAGCATCAGACAGGGCACTGAAGCTTTCTTT
>TRBV6-5|TRBJ1-6|few|TRBD1
CASSQTGTGNSPLHF
TGTGCCAGCTCCCAGACCGGGACAGGGAATTCACCCCTCCACTTT
>TRBV7-3|TRBJ1-1|.|.
CASSADRMNTEAFF
TGTGCCAGCAGCGCCGACAGAATGAACACTGAAGCTTTCTTT
>TRBV19|TRBJ1-6|.|TRBD1
CASSVRQGNAGSPLHF
TGTGCCAGTAGTGTTAGACAGGGGAACGCGGGTTCACCCCTCCACTTT
>TRBV19|TRBJ2-3|.|.
CASSDTPSTDTQYF
TGTGCCAGTAGTGACACCCCTAGCACAGATACGCAGTATTTT
>TRBV7-8|TRBJ2-5|.|TRBD2
CASSLVLAGGSQETQYF
TGTGCCAGCAGCTTAGTTCTAGCGGGAGGATCTCAAGAGACCCAGTACTTC
>TRBV5-5|TRBJ1-6|.|TRBD1
CASSSRGQSSYNSPLHF
TGTGCCAGCAGTTCTCGGGGACAGAGCTCCTATAATTCACCCCTCCACTTT
>TRBV12-5|TRBJ2-7|.|TRBD1
CASGLKGQGGIAYEQYF
TGTGCTAGTGGTTTGAAGGGACAGGGGGGAATAGCCTACGAGCAGTACTTC
>TRBV18|TRBJ1-3|.|.
CASSPTQGNTIYF
TGTGCCAGCTCACCTACCCAGGGGAACACCATATATTTT
>TRBV6-5|TRBJ2-2|.|TRBD1
CATTGTAFSGGELFF
TGTGCCACCACCGGGACAGCCTTTTCTGGCGGGGAGCTGTTTTTT
>TRBV10-1|TRBJ1-1|.|.
CASSQGRRTEAFF
TGCGCCAGCAGCCAGGGCAGAAGGACTGAAGCTTTCTTT
>TRBV12-3/TRBV12-4|TRBJ2-2|.|.
CASSFPDTGELFF
TGTGCCAGCAGTTTCCCTGACACCGGGGAGCTGTTTTTT
>TRBV11-3|TRBJ2-1|.|TRBD2
CASSLEVSGRSLNEQFF
TGTGCCAGCAGCTTAGAGGTGAGCGGGAGATCGTTAAATGAGCAGTTCTTC
>TRBV6-5|TRBJ2-3|.|TRBD2
CASSDSGEEYF
TGTGCCAGCAGCGATAGCGGGGAGGAGTATTTT
>TRBV6-1|TRBJ1-5|.|.
CASSEAAGYSNQPQHF
TGTGCCAGCAGTGAAGCGGCGGGTTATAGCAATCAGCCCCAGCATTTT
>TRBV28|TRBJ1-1|.|TRBD1
CASSFDRATEAFF
TGTGCCAGCAGTTTTGACAGGGCCACTGAAGCTTTCTTT
>TRBV5-6|TRBJ2-7|.|TRBD1
CASTGGPYEQYF
TGTGCCAGCACAGGGGGCCCCTACGAGCAGTACTTC
>TRBV7-6|TRBJ2-7|.|.
CASSLLGTFVGEQYF
TGTGCCAGCAGCTTACTCGGGACTTTCGTCGGGGAGCAGTACTTC
>TRBV5-4|TRBJ2-7|.|TRBD2
CASSYLAGGEDEQYF
TGTGCCAGCAGCTACCTAGCGGGAGGGGAAGACGAGCAGTACTTC
>TRBV5-6|TRBJ2-5|.|.
CASSPDSFETQYF
TGTGCCAGCAGCCCGGACAGTTTTGAGACCCAGTACTTC
>TRBV7-8|TRBJ1-2|.|TRBD1
CASSSLDRGGGYTF
TGTGCCAGCAGCTCCCTCGACAGGGGCGGTGGCTACACCTTC
>TRBV25-1|TRBJ1-1|few|TRBD1
CASSELGTGGLDTEAFF
TGTGCCAGCAGTGAATTGGGGACAGGGGGATTGGACACTGAAGCTTTCTTT
>TRBV6-6|TRBJ1-5|.|TRBD1
CASSYPQGGNQPQHF
TGTGCCAGCAGTTACCCGCAGGGGGGCAATCAGCCCCAGCATTTT
>TRBV9|TRBJ2-3|.|.
CASSVEVGADTQYF
TGTGCCAGCAGCGTAGAGGTGGGAGCAGATACGCAGTATTTT
>TRBV19|TRBJ2-1|once|TRBD2
CASSLGLAGPYNEQFF
TGTGCCAGTAGTCTCGGACTAGCGGGACCCTACAATGAGCAGTTCTTC
>TRBV15|TRBJ1-1|.|TRBD1
CATREQGQNTEAFF
TGTGCCACCAGGGAACAGGGGCAGAACACTGAAGCTTTCTTT
>TRBV3-1/TRBV3-2|TRBJ1-3|.|TRBD1
CASSQRDSGNTIYF
TGTGCCAGCAGCCAACGGGACAGCGGAAACACCATATATTTT
>TRBV7-7|TRBJ2-1|.|.
CASSLGGGRPYNEQFF
TGTGCCAGCAGCTTAGGGGGGGGGCGACCCTACAATGAGCAGTTCTTC
>TRBV6-5|TRBJ2-1|.|TRBD2
CASSRSGQPYNEQFF
TGTGCCAGCAGTCGTAGCGGGCAGCCCTACAATGAGCAGTTCTTC